This T cell receptor (beta chain) was identified in a study of T cells in Graves' hyperthyroidism and ophthalmopathy. Germline V gene data show CDR1 as DFQATT and CDR2 as SNEGSKA (reference sequence). V was clipped by 0 bases and J by 7 bases; unmatched bases: 7. The CDR3 extends over 15 amino acids. This clonotype has just a few counts. Amplified TCR beta CDR3 regions came from RNA transcripts. The primer set for the first-round RT-PCR of the TCR CDR3 was HTBI. TCRdb independently ran MiXCR on the multiplex PCR reads; one entry per CDR3 protein. There are 650,000 to 750,000 distinct CDR3 sequences in the sample; less than 15% occur only once, and more than 8.5% lies in the top ten.

The TCR sequence derives from a woman younger than 30 with Graves' hyperthyroidism. The material sequenced was blood. The chain combines TRBV20-1 with TRBJ2-7, with 12 bases fitting TRBD1. The CDR3 DNA reads TGCAGTGCTAGAGAACCGGGACAGGGGGCGAATGAGCAGTACTTC. Its translation is CSAREPGQGANEQYF.